Below, one TCR beta chain is given with its context. Its matching antigen is unknown. This entry belongs to a study of early T cells in non-severe SARS-CoV-2 infection. The CDR3 extends over 16 amino acids. V was pared by 4 bases and J by 2 bases, with 7 bases of the junction left unmatched. Per germline, CDR1 SNHLY and CDR2 FYNNEI. Individual cDNA molecules each received unique molecular identifiers attached to them. One entry per CDR3 protein, called by TCRdb with MiXCR from the 5' RACE reads. In the table there are roughly 65,000 distinct CDR3 sequences, about 12% of which are singletons. Study outcomes and limitations: Matches to VDJdb favored anti-spike CD8 responses and missed private and CD4 specificities.

This receptor was identified in an adult who was a healthcare worker with PCR-confirmed SARS-CoV-2 infection or an uninfected control (not recorded which). Material for sequencing was whole blood. This chain joins TRBV2 and TRBJ2-5; 10 positions agree with TRBD2. The CDR3 loop is CASSARSGGVQETQYF. Written as DNA, the CDR3 is TGTGCCAGCAGTGCGCGGAGCGGGGGGGTACAAGAGACCCAGTACTTC.